Shown below are 11 T cell receptor beta chains from a single sample sequenced in a study of blood T cell repertoires in COVID-19. Sequenced by immunoSEQ multiplex PCR; TCRdb stores in-frame clones only, minus some. The data contain about 300,000 clones, roughly nine tenths of them singletons. The sample was PBMCs or T cells enriched from blood (not recorded which). Every receptor here comes from a woman aged 18-29 years who had recovered from COVID-19.

The rearrangement joins TRBV28 to TRBJ1-2; D is perhaps TRBD1 (6 bases). Germline values: CDR1 MDHEN, CDR2 SYDVKM. The CDR3 consists of 14 residues. The ends were cut back, 10 bases at V and 4 bases at J, with 19 bases in the middle. Here the CDR3 DNA reads TGTGCCACTACGCCGCCACAGGGTCCCTATGGCTACACCTTC. It specifies CATTPPQGPYGYTF.

This sequence joins TRBV4-3 and TRBJ2-1; 7 nucleotides align to TRBD2. CDR1 is LGHNA, CDR2 YSLEER, per germline. With 0 bases clipped from V and 3 bases from J, the junction kept 5 bases outside the gene matches. CDR3 length: 16 amino acids. CDR3 DNA sequence: TGCGCCAGCAGCCAAGATAGTGGCGGGGGCTACAATGAGCAGTTCTTC. Translation: CASSQDSGGGYNEQFF.

The gene calls are TRBV7-6 and TRBJ2-7; 7 bases line up with TRBD1. There are 15 residues in the CDR3. J gave up 0 bases and V 5 bases, and 7 bases lay outside the gene matches. The germline CDR1 and CDR2 sequences are SGHVS and FNYEAQ. CDR3 amino acids: CASSPYGDSSYEQYF. As DNA, the CDR3 is TGTGCCAGCAGCCCATACGGGGACAGCTCCTACGAGCAGTACTTC.

V usage is TRBV19 and J usage is TRBJ1-5, with no clear D. CDR1 is LNHDA and CDR2 is SQIVND in the germline V gene (reference sequence). V lost 3 bases and J lost 6, with 12 bases in between. The CDR3 contains 14 residues. The CDR3 here is CASSMGLTGQPQHF. The CDR3 coding sequence is TGTGCCAGTAGTATGGGTCTTACGGGTCAGCCCCAGCATTTT.

This clone was seen only once. The chain uses TRBV6-2 or TRBV6-3 and TRBJ1-6, with D perhaps matching TRBD1 (5 bases). This CDR3 has 16 amino acids. Looked up from germline, CDR1 is MNHEY and CDR2 is SVGEGT. The ends were cut back, 0 bases at V and 3 bases at J, with 9 bases in the middle. CDR3 in DNA: TGTGCCAGCAGTTACTCGGGGGACTACTATAATTCACCCCTCCACTTT. This translates into CASSYSGDYYNSPLHF.

The rearrangement links TRBV5-1 to TRBJ2-7, with D possibly being TRBD2 (7 bases). With 0 bases removed from V and 0 bases from J, the gap between germline ends came to 19 bases. The CDR3 is 18 residues long. CDR1 is SGHRS, CDR2 YFSETQ, per germline. CDR3 coding DNA: TGCGCCAGCAGCTTGGATCGCAGGGGAGGGCCTGCCTCCTACGAGCAGTACTTC. Translating gives CASSLDRRGGPASYEQYF.

The J gene is TRBJ2-1, the V gene TRBV28; 7 nucleotides match TRBD1. V shed 4 bases and J 3 bases; nucleotides not matched to a gene: 9. The CDR3 consists of 16 residues. Germline values: CDR1 MDHEN, CDR2 SYDVKM. DNA of the CDR3: TGTGCCAGCAGTTCCAACGACAGGGCCAGCTACAATGAGCAGTTCTTC. As protein: CASSSNDRASYNEQFF.

V usage is TRBV19 and J usage is TRBJ1-5, with a possible D match to TRBD1 (5 bases). Trimming took off 6 bases at V and 2 bases at J, with 11 bases between the two ends. CDR1 is LNHDA, CDR2 SQIVND, per germline (reference sequence). CDR3 size: 14 residues. The CDR3, as DNA: TGTGCCAGTAGGGTACAGGCGGGCAATCAGCCCCAGCATTTT. As protein: CASRVQAGNQPQHF.

This chain links TRBV28 with TRBJ2-1, with 8 bases matching TRBD2. Germline V gene sequence: CDR1 MDHEN, CDR2 SYDVKM. The CDR3 consists of 15 residues. J was trimmed by 0 bases and V by 6 bases; bases with no gene match: 4. CDR3 region: CASRTGTSSYNEQFF. DNA of the CDR3: TGTGCCAGCAGGACCGGGACTAGCTCCTACAATGAGCAGTTCTTC.

This clone was observed a handful of times. The rearrangement joins TRBV7-9 to TRBJ2-4; D uncertain. V was trimmed by 1 base and J by 5 bases, leaving 6 bases between them. The germline CDR1 and CDR2 sequences are SEHNR and FQNEAQ (reference sequence). The CDR3 spans 13 residues. The CDR3 nucleotides are TGTGCCAGCAGCTTAGTTACAGAAAACATTCAGTACTTC. The encoded protein is CASSLVTENIQYF.

The count of this clone is one. The chain combines TRBV18 with TRBJ2-2; the match to TRBD1 covers 9 bases. Germline trimming cut 1 base from V and 5 bases from J; bases unmatched to any gene: 5. CDR1 and CDR2 from the germline V gene are KGHSH and LQKENI. The CDR3 loop spans 16 amino acids. CDR3 in amino acids: CASSPRGQGSTGELFF. DNA of the CDR3: TGTGCCAGCTCACCACGAGGACAGGGGTCGACCGGGGAGCTGTTTTTT.